This TCR beta chain was obtained from a study of PD-L1 blockade in urothelial cancer. For the study at large: Dosed intravenously at 1,200 mg every 3 weeks, atezolizumab was initiated by patients around 2014. The analyses of blood took place 3 weeks (second dose) and 6 weeks after treatment start. Males with bladder-origin urothelial cancer constituted most of the roughly 29 patients.

Study results and limitations: Clones that were tumor-associated expanded more in the blood of durable-benefit patients at 3 weeks.

As to this clone: What it binds is unknown.

TCRdb keeps only in-frame clones here, not all; method: immunoSEQ multiplex PCR. The sample includes 35,000 to 40,000 clones, 82% of them seen just once. The sample's time point: pretreatment peripheral blood. CDR1 is LNHNV, CDR2 YYDKDF, per germline (reference sequence). The V end lost 0 bases, the J end lost 7 bases, and 15 bases lay between the germline ends. The CDR3 length is 16 residues. The gene calls are TRBV15 and TRBJ1-4; D is perhaps TRBD1 (6 bases). This clonotype was sampled from a man between 60 and 75 years old with urothelial cancer. The sequenced sample was PBMCs, obtained around atezolizumab (anti-PD-L1) treatment. The CDR3 here is CATSRDMVKGGEKLFF. In DNA, the CDR3 is TGTGCCACCAGCAGAGATATGGTCAAAGGGGGTGAAAAACTGTTTTTT.